This TCR beta chain is drawn from a study of CD8 T cell repertoires and HIV-1 epitope variants. Study-wide context: Tested: three Gag epitope families, Nef HW9 and YT9.

The CDR3 has 15 residues. Germline CDR1 reads LGHNA; CDR2 reads YSLEER. Trimming stripped 6 bases from V and 4 bases from J, with 15 bases between. The table lists this clone with a count of one. Antigen specificity is unknown. Sequencing used immunoSEQ multiplex PCR; TCRdb keeps in-frame clones, though not all of them. The table lists more than 4,500 clones, 60% to 65% of them singletons, with around 47% in the top ten. Sequencing input: cultured CD8+ T cells derived from PBMCs. This TCR came from a male donor with HIV. The V gene is TRBV4-3, the J gene TRBJ1-4, with D unclear. CDR3 in amino acids: CASSSFEAGNEKLFF. The DNA of the CDR3 is TGCGCCAGCAGTTCCTTCGAGGCTGGTAATGAAAAACTGTTTTTT.